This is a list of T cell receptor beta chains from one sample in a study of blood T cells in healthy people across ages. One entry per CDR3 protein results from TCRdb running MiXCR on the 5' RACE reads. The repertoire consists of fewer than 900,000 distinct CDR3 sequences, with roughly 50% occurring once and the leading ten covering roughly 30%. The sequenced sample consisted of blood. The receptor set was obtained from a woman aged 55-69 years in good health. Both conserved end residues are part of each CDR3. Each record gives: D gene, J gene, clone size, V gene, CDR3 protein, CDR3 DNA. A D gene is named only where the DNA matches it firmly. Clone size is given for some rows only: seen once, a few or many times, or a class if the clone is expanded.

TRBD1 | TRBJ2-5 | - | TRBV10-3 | CAIGGGQGKETQYF | TGTGCCATCGGGGGAGGACAGGGGAAAGAGACCCAGTACTTC
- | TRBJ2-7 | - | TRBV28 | CASSLRGWEQYF | TGTGCCAGCAGTTTAAGAGGATGGGAGCAGTACTTC
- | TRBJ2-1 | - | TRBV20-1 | CSASERGHYSEQFF | TGCAGTGCTAGCGAACGGGGGCATTACAGTGAGCAGTTCTTC
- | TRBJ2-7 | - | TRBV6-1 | CASSEPSYEQYF | TGTGCCAGCAGTGAGCCTTCGTACGAGCAGTACTTC
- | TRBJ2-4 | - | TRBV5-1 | CASRTEGQDIQYF | TGCGCCAGCAGAACGGAGGGCCAGGACATTCAGTACTTC
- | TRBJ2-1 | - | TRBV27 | CASSFLGGLYNEQFF | TGTGCCAGCAGTTTCCTAGGAGGACTCTACAATGAGCAGTTCTTC
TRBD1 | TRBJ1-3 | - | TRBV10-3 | CAISRQGQESGNTIYF | TGTGCCATCAGCCGACAGGGACAAGAGTCTGGAAACACCATATATTTT
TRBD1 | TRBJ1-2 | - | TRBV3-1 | CASSQDIGTGNIVGTGPYLYGYTF | TGTGCCAGCAGCCAAGATATCGGGACAGGAAACATTGTGGGGACAGGGCCCTACCTCTATGGCTACACCTTC
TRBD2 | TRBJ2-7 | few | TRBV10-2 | CASSEAGGRYEQYF | TGCGCCAGCAGTGAGGCGGGGGGTAGATACGAGCAGTACTTC
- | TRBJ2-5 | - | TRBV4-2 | CASSQEGKETQYF | TGTGCCAGCAGCCAAGAGGGTAAAGAGACCCAGTACTTC
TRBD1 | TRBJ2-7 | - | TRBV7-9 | CASSPRQGTYEQYF | TGTGCCAGCAGCCCACGACAGGGGACCTACGAGCAGTACTTC
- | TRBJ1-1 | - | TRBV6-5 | CASSSGVEAFF | TGTGCCAGCAGTTCAGGGGTCGAAGCTTTCTTT
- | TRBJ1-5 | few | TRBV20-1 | CSAFRLYNQPQHF | TGCAGTGCTTTCAGGTTATACAATCAGCCCCAGCATTTT
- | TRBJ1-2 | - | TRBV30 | CAWSSDSRWFDGNNYGYTF | TGTGCCTGGAGTTCAGACAGTCGATGGTTCGATGGAAATAACTATGGCTACACCTTC
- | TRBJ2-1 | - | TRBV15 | CATRSAVGAYYNEQFF | TGTGCCACCAGAAGCGCGGTAGGGGCCTACTACAATGAGCAGTTCTTC
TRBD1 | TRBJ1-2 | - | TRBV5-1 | CASSPEGQNYGYTF | TGCGCCAGCAGCCCCGAGGGACAGAACTATGGCTACACCTTC
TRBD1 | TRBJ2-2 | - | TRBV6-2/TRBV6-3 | CASSASRQGGTGELFF | TGTGCCAGCAGTGCCTCCCGACAGGGGGGAACCGGGGAGCTGTTTTTT
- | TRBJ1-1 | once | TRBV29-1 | CSVEKGHDTETFF | TGCAGCGTTGAAAAGGGGCACGATACTGAAACTTTCTTT
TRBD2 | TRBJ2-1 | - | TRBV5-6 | CASSLWGSSGDVYNEQFF | TGTGCCAGCAGCTTGTGGGGGTCTAGCGGGGACGTTTACAATGAGCAGTTCTTC
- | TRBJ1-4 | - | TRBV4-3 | CASSQDRDGEKLFF | TGCGCCAGCAGCCAAGACCGGGACGGTGAAAAACTGTTTTTT
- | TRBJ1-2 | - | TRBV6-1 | CASIHKGANYGYTF | TGTGCCAGCATCCACAAAGGGGCGAACTATGGCTACACCTTC
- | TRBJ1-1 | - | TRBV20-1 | CSATPRGRLNTEAFF | TGCAGTGCTACCCCCCGAGGGAGGTTGAACACTGAAGCTTTCTTT
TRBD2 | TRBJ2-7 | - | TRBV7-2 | CASSLDHASGRGSEQYF | TGTGCCAGCAGCCTAGATCATGCTAGCGGGAGGGGCTCCGAGCAGTACTTC
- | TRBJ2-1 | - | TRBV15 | CATSRTRGGEQFF | TGTGCCACCAGCAGGACCAGGGGAGGTGAGCAGTTCTTC
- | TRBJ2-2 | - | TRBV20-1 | CSARVKANTGELFF | TGCAGTGCTAGAGTCAAGGCGAACACCGGGGAGCTGTTTTTT
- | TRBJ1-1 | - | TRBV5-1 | CASSPETLNTEAFF | TGCGCCAGCAGCCCAGAGACCTTGAACACTGAAGCTTTCTTT
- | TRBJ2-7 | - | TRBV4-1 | CASSQAVRSYEQYF | TGCGCCAGCAGCCAAGCGGTAAGATCCTACGAGCAGTACTTC
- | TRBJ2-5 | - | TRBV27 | CASSLKSDSQETQYF | TGTGCCAGCAGTTTAAAAAGTGACTCACAAGAGACCCAGTACTTC
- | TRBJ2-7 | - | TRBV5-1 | CASSLAPSGVYEQYF | TGCGCCAGCAGCTTGGCCCCTTCCGGGGTCTACGAGCAGTACTTC
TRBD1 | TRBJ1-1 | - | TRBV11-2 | CASSLSGQKNTEAFF | TGTGCCAGCAGCTTATCGGGACAGAAGAACACTGAAGCTTTCTTT
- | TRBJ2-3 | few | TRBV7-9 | CASSLGLPSTDTQYF | TGTGCCAGCAGCTTAGGCCTACCCAGCACAGATACGCAGTATTTT
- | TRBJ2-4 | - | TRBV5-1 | CASSTSWGKNIQYF | TGCGCCAGCTCCACTAGCTGGGGCAAAAACATTCAGTACTTC
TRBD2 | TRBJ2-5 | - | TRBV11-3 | CASSSDGGEKETQYF | TGTGCCAGCAGCTCGGATGGGGGGGAGAAAGAGACCCAGTACTTC
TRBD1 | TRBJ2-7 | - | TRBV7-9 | CASSLLAGGTPYYEQYF | TGTGCCAGCAGCTTGTTGGCAGGGGGCACCCCCTACTACGAGCAGTACTTC
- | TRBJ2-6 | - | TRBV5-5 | CASRRGGANVLTF | TGTGCCAGCAGAAGGGGTGGGGCCAACGTCCTGACTTTC
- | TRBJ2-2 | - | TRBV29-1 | CSVTGRKNAGELFF | TGCAGCGTGACGGGACGAAAGAACGCCGGGGAGCTGTTTTTT
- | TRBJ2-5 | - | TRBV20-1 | CSAPALLLVGGTQYF | TGCAGTGCACCTGCGTTACTTCTAGTCGGGGGGACCCAGTACTTC
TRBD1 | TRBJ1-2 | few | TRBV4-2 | CASSQALQGDGYTF | TGTGCCAGCAGCCAAGCCCTCCAGGGGGATGGCTACACCTTC
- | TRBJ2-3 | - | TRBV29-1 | CSFNPRTDTQYF | TGCAGCTTTAACCCCCGCACAGATACGCAGTATTTT
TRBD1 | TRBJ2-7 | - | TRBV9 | CASSARDRYEQYF | TGTGCCAGCAGCGCCCGGGACAGGTACGAGCAGTACTTC
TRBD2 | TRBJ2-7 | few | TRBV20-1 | CSARDPAGTITYEQYF | TGCAGTGCTAGAGATCCCGCCGGGACTATAACTTACGAGCAGTACTTC
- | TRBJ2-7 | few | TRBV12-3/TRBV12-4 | CASRSAQYEQYF | TGTGCCAGCAGATCGGCCCAATACGAGCAGTACTTC
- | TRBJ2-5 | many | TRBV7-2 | CASSRGSQETQYF | TGTGCCAGCAGCCGGGGTAGTCAAGAGACCCAGTACTTC
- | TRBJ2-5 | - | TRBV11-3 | CASSYTAAGETQYF | TGTGCCAGCAGCTACACAGCGGCGGGGGAGACCCAGTACTTC
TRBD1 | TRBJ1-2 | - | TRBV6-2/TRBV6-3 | CASRTTGLGGYTF | TGTGCCAGCAGAACGACAGGGTTGGGTGGCTACACCTTC
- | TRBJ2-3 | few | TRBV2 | CASNRYFTDTQYF | TGTGCCAGCAACCGGTACTTCACAGATACGCAGTATTTT
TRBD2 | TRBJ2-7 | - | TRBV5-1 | CASSSGLASYEQYF | TGCGCCAGCAGCTCTGGACTAGCGAGCTACGAGCAGTACTTC
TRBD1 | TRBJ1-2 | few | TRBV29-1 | CSAITGGWYGYTF | TGCAGCGCAATAACAGGGGGCTGGTATGGCTACACCTTC
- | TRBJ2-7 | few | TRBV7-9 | CASSLEAGATYEQYF | TGTGCCAGCAGCTTAGAGGCAGGGGCCACCTACGAGCAGTACTTC
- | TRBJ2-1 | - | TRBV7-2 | CASSFLDKGPFGEQFF | TGTGCCAGCAGCTTCTTGGACAAGGGACCCTTCGGTGAGCAGTTCTTC
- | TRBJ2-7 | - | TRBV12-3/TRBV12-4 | CASSFAGATPREQYF | TGTGCCAGCAGTTTCGCAGGGGCGACCCCTCGCGAGCAGTACTTC
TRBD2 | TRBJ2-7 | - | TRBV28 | CASRRAGESYEQYF | TGTGCCAGCAGGAGAGCGGGAGAATCCTACGAGCAGTACTTC
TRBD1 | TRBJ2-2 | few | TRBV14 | CASSHRGRTGELFF | TGTGCCAGCAGCCACAGGGGGCGCACCGGGGAGCTGTTTTTT
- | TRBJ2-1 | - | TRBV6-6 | CASSEGSLLRRNNEQFF | TGTGCTTCCAGTGAGGGATCTTTACTCAGGCGAAACAATGAGCAGTTCTTC